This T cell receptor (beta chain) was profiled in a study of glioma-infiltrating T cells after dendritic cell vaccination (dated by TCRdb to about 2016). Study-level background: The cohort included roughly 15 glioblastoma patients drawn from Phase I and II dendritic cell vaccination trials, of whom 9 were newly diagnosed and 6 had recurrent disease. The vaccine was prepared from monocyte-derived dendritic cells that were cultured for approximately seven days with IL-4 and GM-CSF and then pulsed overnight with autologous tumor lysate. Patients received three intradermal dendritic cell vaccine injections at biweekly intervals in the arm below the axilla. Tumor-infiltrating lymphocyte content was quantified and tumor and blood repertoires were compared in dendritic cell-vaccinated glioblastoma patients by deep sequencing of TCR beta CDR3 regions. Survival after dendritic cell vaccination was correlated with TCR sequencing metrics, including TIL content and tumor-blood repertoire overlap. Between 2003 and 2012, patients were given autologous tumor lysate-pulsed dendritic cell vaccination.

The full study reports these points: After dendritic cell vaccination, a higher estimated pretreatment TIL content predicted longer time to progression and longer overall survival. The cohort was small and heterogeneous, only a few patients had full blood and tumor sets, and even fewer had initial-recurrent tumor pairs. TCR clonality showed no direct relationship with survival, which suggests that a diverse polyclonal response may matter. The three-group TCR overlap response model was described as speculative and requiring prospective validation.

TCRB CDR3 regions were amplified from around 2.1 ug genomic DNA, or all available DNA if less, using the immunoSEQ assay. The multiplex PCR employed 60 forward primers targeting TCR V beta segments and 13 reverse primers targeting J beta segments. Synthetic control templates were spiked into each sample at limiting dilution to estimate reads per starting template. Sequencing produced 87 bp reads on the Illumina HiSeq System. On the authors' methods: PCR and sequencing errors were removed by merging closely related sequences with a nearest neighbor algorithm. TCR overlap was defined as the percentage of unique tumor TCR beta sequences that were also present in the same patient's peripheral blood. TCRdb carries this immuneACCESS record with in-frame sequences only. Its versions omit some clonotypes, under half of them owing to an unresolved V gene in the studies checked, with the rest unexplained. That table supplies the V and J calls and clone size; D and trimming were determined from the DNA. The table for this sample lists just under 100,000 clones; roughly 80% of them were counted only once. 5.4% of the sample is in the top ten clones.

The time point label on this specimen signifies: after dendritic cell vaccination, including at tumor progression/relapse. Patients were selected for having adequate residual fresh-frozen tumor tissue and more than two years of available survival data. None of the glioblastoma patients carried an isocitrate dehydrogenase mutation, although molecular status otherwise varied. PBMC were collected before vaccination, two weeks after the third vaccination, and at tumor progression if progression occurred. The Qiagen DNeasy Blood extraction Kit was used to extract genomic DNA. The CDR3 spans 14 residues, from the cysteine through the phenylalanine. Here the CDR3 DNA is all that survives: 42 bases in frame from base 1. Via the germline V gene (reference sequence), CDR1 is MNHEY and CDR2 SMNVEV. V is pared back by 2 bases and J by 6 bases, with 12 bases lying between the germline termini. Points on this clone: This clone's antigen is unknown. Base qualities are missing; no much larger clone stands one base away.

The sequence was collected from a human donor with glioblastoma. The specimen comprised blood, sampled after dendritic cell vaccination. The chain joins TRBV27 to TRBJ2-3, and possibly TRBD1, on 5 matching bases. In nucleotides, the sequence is TGTGCCAGCAGTTTAAGGGCAGGGATCGATACGCAGTATTTT. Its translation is CASSLRAGIDTQYF.